The present entry profiles one T cell receptor (beta chain) with its context. From germline, CDR1 is MNHNS and CDR2 SASEGT. The V gene lost 1 base and the J gene lost 0 bases, with 13 bases spanning the gap. There are 17 residues in the CDR3. This sample was included in a study of blood T cell repertoires in COVID-19. In the study overall: The United States, Italy and Spain were the sources of the acute and convalescent COVID-19 samples. Nucleic acid was either cDNA or gDNA, and it came from T cells, B-cell-depleted T cells, or PBMCs.

Original methodology: Nucleated cell counts were estimated from reference gene primer amplification. This table comes from immunoSEQ multiplex PCR, and its TCRdb copy is limited to in-frame clones, with some not included. The V and J calls and clone size are taken from that table; D and trimming were inferred from the DNA. The table records 45,000 to 50,000 clones, 77% of them present only once. The sequence was collected from a human donor with active or convalescent COVID-19. The donor label of this sample is uncertain. The chain has TRBV6-1 and TRBJ1-5; D perhaps matches TRBD1 (5 bases). Source material: peripheral blood. The CDR3 is CASSEEGIIYSNQPQHF. Written as DNA, the CDR3 is TGTGCCAGCAGTGAAGAGGGGATTATTTATAGCAATCAGCCCCAGCATTTT.